The source of this TCR beta chain is a study of blood T cell repertoires in COVID-19. Study-wide context: The samples span acute and convalescent COVID-19 from the United States, Italy and Spain. The analysed material was cDNA or gDNA that came from T cells, B-cell-depleted T cells, or PBMCs.

In the original workflow: Reference gene primers were amplified, and this amplification served to estimate nucleated cell counts. Produced via immunoSEQ multiplex PCR; TCRdb's table is partial and in-frame only. D and trimming were read from the DNA, whereas the V and J calls and clone size are those reported in that table. The sample has 80,000 to 90,000 clones; about 88% are singletons. Germline-derived CDR1 and CDR2 are SGHAT and FQNNGV. CDR3 length: 15 amino acids. The V gene lost 2 bases and the J gene lost 3 bases, with 10 bases spanning the gap. The sample was peripheral blood. This receptor was identified in a middle-aged man with acute or convalescent COVID-19. The chain employs TRBV11-2 and TRBJ1-4, with D perhaps matching TRBD1 (6 bases). In DNA, the CDR3 is TGTGCCAGCAGCTTATCGAGGGGGTCTAATGAAAAACTGTTTTTT. Protein sequence: CASSLSRGSNEKLFF.